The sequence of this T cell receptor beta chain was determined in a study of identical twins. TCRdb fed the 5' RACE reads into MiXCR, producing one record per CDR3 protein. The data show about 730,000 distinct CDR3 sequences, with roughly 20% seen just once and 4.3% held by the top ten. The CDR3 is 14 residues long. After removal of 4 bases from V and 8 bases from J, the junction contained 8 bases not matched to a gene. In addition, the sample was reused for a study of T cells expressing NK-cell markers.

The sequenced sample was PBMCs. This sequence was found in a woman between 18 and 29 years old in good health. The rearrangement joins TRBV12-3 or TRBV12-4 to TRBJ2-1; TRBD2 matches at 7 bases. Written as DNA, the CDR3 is TGTGCCAGCAGTTGGGCCCGGGAGGAGGATGAGCAGTTCTTC. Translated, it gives CASSWAREEDEQFF.